The rows below give T cell receptor beta chains drawn from one sample of a study of blood T cell repertoires in COVID-19. Method: immunoSEQ multiplex PCR; TCRdb's copy keeps in-frame clones and lacks some. The sample yields about 130,000 clones, about 90% seen once. What was sequenced was peripheral blood. These receptors all come from a woman aged 45-65 years who had recovered from COVID-19. Both conserved end residues are part of each CDR3. The order of the fields is V gene, clone size, D gene, J gene, CDR3 protein, CDR3 DNA. The D gene is left open where the match is weak. Size values are once, few and many counts, or a class for expanded clones, and some rows have none.

TRBV7-9	.	.	TRBJ1-5	CASSLLGGNQPQHF	TGTGCCAGCAGCTTATTGGGGGGAAATCAGCCCCAGCATTTT
TRBV2	.	TRBD1	TRBJ1-3	CASRLTGQAGNTIYF	TGTGCCAGCAGGTTGACAGGGCAGGCTGGAAACACCATATATTTT
TRBV19	.	.	TRBJ1-3	CASSPRQSSSGNTIYF	TGTGCCAGTAGCCCTCGACAGTCCTCTTCTGGAAACACCATATATTTT
TRBV5-5	.	.	TRBJ2-1	CASSLVGTSSYNEQFF	TGTGCCAGCAGCTTGGTAGGTACTAGCTCCTACAATGAGCAGTTCTTC
TRBV15	.	.	TRBJ2-3	CATSRVGALVRDTQYF	TGTGCCACCAGCAGAGTTGGGGCGTTGGTTAGAGATACGCAGTATTTT
TRBV7-6	once	.	TRBJ2-3	CASSHRTPFRPRDTQYF	TGTGCCAGCAGCCATCGGACTCCCTTTCGCCCAAGAGATACGCAGTATTTT
TRBV6-5	.	.	TRBJ2-2	CASRMVQGSTGELFF	TGTGCCAGCAGAATGGTACAGGGCAGCACCGGGGAGCTGTTTTTT
TRBV6-2/TRBV6-3	once	.	TRBJ2-1	CASSTGGWYQANEQFF	TGTGCCAGCAGTACCGGAGGGTGGTACCAAGCCAATGAGCAGTTCTTC
TRBV3-1/TRBV3-2	.	.	TRBJ2-1	CASSQDRQSYNEQFF	TGTGCCAGCAGCCAAGATAGACAGTCCTACAATGAGCAGTTCTTC
TRBV6-5	.	.	TRBJ1-1	CASSRTGVRGTEAFF	TGTGCCAGCAGCCGTACCGGGGTTCGGGGGACTGAAGCTTTCTTT
TRBV7-3	few	.	TRBJ1-1	CASSSRQADEAFF	TGTGCCAGCAGCTCCCGTCAGGCCGACGAAGCTTTCTTT